The source of this T cell receptor (beta chain) is a study of shared clonotypes between healthy human individuals. The CDR3 is 14 amino acids. V was clipped by 0 bases and J by 2 bases, with 8 bases between them. Germline V gene lookup returns CDR1 SGDLS and CDR2 YYNGEE. Every donor, a Caucasian adult, lived in Nashville, Tennessee. Some clones are missing from TCRdb's copy, which holds only in-frame ones; the method was immunoSEQ multiplex PCR. The data contain a few hundred thousand clones, roughly 96% of them singletons. Sequencing was carried out using memory CD8+ T cells sorted from blood. Described subset: CD45RO+ cells pooled with CCR7-negative TemRA cells. This receptor was taken from a young man in good health. The chain recombines TRBV9 with TRBJ1-2; D gene uncertain. The CDR3 region is CASSVGQKNYGYTF. The CDR3 region has the DNA TGTGCCAGCAGCGTAGGACAAAAAAACTATGGCTACACCTTC.